The rows below give T cell receptor beta chains drawn from one sample of a study of regulatory T cells in long-lasting Graves disease. TCRdb re-derived calls from the multiplex PCR reads in MiXCR, one entry per CDR3 protein. The sample includes 500,000 or so distinct CDR3 sequences, 16% of them seen just once. These data were also reused for a study on T cells in Graves' hyperthyroidism and ophthalmopathy.

The source was peripheral blood mononuclear cells (PBMCs), collected at new diagnosis, from a patient treated with antithyroid drugs. All receptors derive from a woman aged 40 to 65 with Graves disease. Both conserved end residues are part of each CDR3. The order of the fields is CDR3 length, J gene, V gene, clone size, D gene, CDR3 DNA, CDR3 protein. D genes are given only for firm matches. Size is omitted from some rows. Given values are once, few, many or a class for expanded clones.

>14|TRBJ2-5|TRBV6-1|.|.
TGTGCCAGCAGCAGGACAGTATTCCAAGAGACCCAGTACTTC
CASSRTVFQETQYF
>15|TRBJ1-2|TRBV15|.|.
TGTGCCACCAGCAGAGAAGTGGGACCTAACTATGGCTACACCTTC
CATSREVGPNYGYTF
>13|TRBJ2-5|TRBV6-1|.|.
TGTGCCAGCTCAGGGATGGTCCAAGAGACCCAGTACTTC
CASSGMVQETQYF
>16|TRBJ2-3|TRBV5-1|many|TRBD2
TGCGCCAGCAGCGCTGGACTAGCGGGATTCACAGATACGCAGTATTTT
CASSAGLAGFTDTQYF
>14|TRBJ2-3|TRBV29-1|few|.
TGCAGCGTTGAGGCTCCCGGTAGCCCAGATACGCAGTATTTT
CSVEAPGSPDTQYF
>14|TRBJ1-1|TRBV5-1|many|TRBD1
TGTGCCAGCAGCTTACAGGGGTTCAACACTGAAGCTTTCTTT
CASSLQGFNTEAFF
>15|TRBJ2-2|TRBV19|.|TRBD1
TGTGCCAGTAGTATCCAGACAGGGTACACCGGGGAGCTGTTTTTT
CASSIQTGYTGELFF
>13|TRBJ2-2|TRBV30|.|.
TGTGCCTTTCGGACAGACAGTACCGGGGAGCTGTTTTTT
CAFRTDSTGELFF
>15|TRBJ2-7|TRBV7-3|.|.
TGTGCCAGCAGCTTAACATCGCTGGACTCCTACGAGCAGTACTTC
CASSLTSLDSYEQYF
>16|TRBJ2-5|TRBV5-1|few|TRBD2
TGCGCCAGCAGCTCGCGGGGTAGCGGGGGTAGAGAGACCCAGTACTTC
CASSSRGSGGRETQYF
>17|TRBJ1-1|TRBV15|.|TRBD1
TGTGCCACCAGCAGAGATCTCTACGGGACAGGGGACACTGAAGCTTTCTTT
CATSRDLYGTGDTEAFF
>15|TRBJ1-5|TRBV7-2|many|TRBD1
TGTGCCAGCAGTATCGGACAGGGGCTGGATCAGCCCCAGCATTTT
CASSIGQGLDQPQHF
>12|TRBJ1-3|TRBV2|.|.
TGTGCCAGCGGCGTAGGGGGAAACACCATATATTTT
CASGVGGNTIYF
>14|TRBJ2-3|TRBV5-1|few|.
TGCGCCAGCAGCTTGAGCCCAGTCACAGATACGCAGTATTTT
CASSLSPVTDTQYF
>13|TRBJ2-7|TRBV28|many|.
TGTGCCAGCGCACTTGTGACCCCCTACGAGCAGTACTTC
CASALVTPYEQYF
>13|TRBJ2-1|TRBV5-5|few|.
TGTGCCAGCAGCCCGAGGGGACCCAATGAGCAGTTCTTC
CASSPRGPNEQFF
>17|TRBJ1-1|TRBV24-1|many|.
TGTGCCACCAGTGATTCGCGTGGGGACAAAAAAGCCTCGGGAGCTTTCTTT
CATSDSRGDKKASGAFF
>15|TRBJ2-7|TRBV4-1|many|TRBD1
TGCGCCAGCAGCCCAATGACAGGGGATAGGTACGAGCAGTACTTC
CASSPMTGDRYEQYF
>11|TRBJ2-7|TRBV29-1|.|.
TGCAGCGCCGCTTATAGCTACGAGCAGTACTTC
CSAAYSYEQYF
>14|TRBJ1-6|TRBV2|once|.
TGTGCCAGCAGTGAAGGAGAGGCCTGGGCACCCCTCCACTTT
CASSEGEAWAPLHF
>15|TRBJ2-1|TRBV12-3/TRBV12-4|.|.
TGTGCCAGCAGTTTAGTGGACCTAGCGTACAATGAGCAGTTCTTC
CASSLVDLAYNEQFF
>14|TRBJ2-7|TRBV10-3|many|.
TGTGCCATCAGGGGGCAAAAAGGGACCTACGAGCAGTACTTC
CAIRGQKGTYEQYF
>14|TRBJ1-3|TRBV19|few|TRBD1
TGTGCCAGTAGCGCAGGGGGCCCAGGAAACACCATATATTTT
CASSAGGPGNTIYF
>15|TRBJ2-1|TRBV7-2|.|TRBD2
TGTGCCAGCAGCTTAGCAGCGGGGAAGTGGAATGAGCAGTTCTTC
CASSLAAGKWNEQFF
>13|TRBJ1-1|TRBV29-1|.|TRBD1
TGCAGCGTCTCCGGACAGGGGAACACTGAAGCTTTCTTT
CSVSGQGNTEAFF
>15|TRBJ2-7|TRBV10-2|.|TRBD2
TGCGCCAGCAGTAGACTAGCGGGGGGGCCGGGCGAGCAGTACTTC
CASSRLAGGPGEQYF
>17|TRBJ1-3|TRBV28|few|.
TGTGCCAGCAGTTTGTCTTCCAGTTCCTGCTCTGGAAACACCATATATTTT
CASSLSSSSCSGNTIYF
>15|TRBJ2-7|TRBV7-8|.|.
TGTGCCAGCACCTATAACCCCTCCCCAGACTACGAGCAGTACTTC
CASTYNPSPDYEQYF
>12|TRBJ1-1|TRBV14|many|.
TGTGCCAGCAGCCAAATCTCTGGTTTGACTTTCTTT
CASSQISGLTFF
>11|TRBJ2-1|TRBV20-1|.|.
TGCAGTGCTAGAGAGGGGAGCGTGCAGTTCTTC
CSAREGSVQFF
>14|TRBJ1-1|TRBV6-1|few|.
TGTGCCAGCAGCCGTATCCCTGGGAGCACTGAAGCTTTCTTT
CASSRIPGSTEAFF
>15|TRBJ1-4|TRBV14|few|.
TGTGCCAGCAGCCTCCACCGGGACGGGACCCCTAGGATGTTTTTT
CASSLHRDGTPRMFF
>16|TRBJ2-3|TRBV18|many|TRBD2
TGTGCCAGCTCACCGACGGCTAGCGGGTTCTCAGATACGCAGTATTTT
CASSPTASGFSDTQYF
>18|TRBJ1-6|TRBV3-1|many|.
TGTGCCAGCAGCCAAGAAAGAAGTGTTAGCTCCTATAATTCACCCCTCCACTTT
CASSQERSVSSYNSPLHF
>16|TRBJ2-7|TRBV28|.|TRBD1
TGTGCCAGCAGTCTAGCAGATACAGGGGGCACCTACGAGCAGTACTTC
CASSLADTGGTYEQYF
>14|TRBJ2-1|TRBV19|few|.
TGTGCCAGTAGTATAGATGAAGGGAACAATGAGCAGTTCTTC
CASSIDEGNNEQFF
>16|TRBJ1-3|TRBV6-5|many|.
TGTGCCAGCAGTTACTCAAGGGACTTCTCTGGAAACACCATATATTTT
CASSYSRDFSGNTIYF
>16|TRBJ1-2|TRBV4-1|few|.
TGCGCCAGCAGCCAAGACGGGGAAGGTAGGGGCCATGGCTACACCTTC
CASSQDGEGRGHGYTF
>13|TRBJ1-1|TRBV27|.|TRBD1
TGTGCCAGCAGTGCCGGGACAGCCTTTGAAGCTTTCTTT
CASSAGTAFEAFF
>14|TRBJ1-2|TRBV11-2|few|.
TGTGCCAGCAGCTTAGCCTACGATCGCGTTGGCTACACCTTC
CASSLAYDRVGYTF
>13|TRBJ1-1|TRBV2|many|TRBD1
TGTGCCACGAGGGACAGGGGAGAAACTGAAGCTTTCTTT
CATRDRGETEAFF
>18|TRBJ1-2|TRBV6-5|many|.
TGTGCCAGCAGTTACCTCTCGGGACACAGGCAAGGAAAGGGTGGCTACACCTTC
CASSYLSGHRQGKGGYTF
>15|TRBJ2-3|TRBV7-2|.|.
TGTGCCAGCAACTTACGACTGGAACGCACAGATACGCAGTATTTT
CASNLRLERTDTQYF
>18|TRBJ2-6|TRBV5-8|few|TRBD1
TGTGCCAGCAGCTTCCAGGGACAGAGCAGCTCTGGGGCCAACGTCCTGACTTTC
CASSFQGQSSSGANVLTF
>15|TRBJ1-2|TRBV20-1|.|.
TGCAGTGCTAGAGGCCGGACGGACACTAACTATGGCTACACCTTC
CSARGRTDTNYGYTF
>15|TRBJ2-1|TRBV30|few|.
TGTGCCTGGAGTGTTCGGGGCAGGCCCCGGGATGAGCAGTTCTTC
CAWSVRGRPRDEQFF
>15|TRBJ1-4|TRBV5-1|few|TRBD1
TGCGCCAGCACCCCGTCCGGGACAGTTAATGAAAAACTGTTTTTT
CASTPSGTVNEKLFF
>15|TRBJ1-4|TRBV30|many|.
TGTGCCTGGAGTGTAATCGGTGGGACTAATGAAAAACTGTTTTTT
CAWSVIGGTNEKLFF